The next 17 T cell receptor beta chains were all read from a single sample in a study of blood T cell repertoires in COVID-19. Here immunoSEQ multiplex PCR was the method, and the copy in TCRdb shows in-frame clones only, minus some. Of about 100,000 clones listed, 90% to 95% are singletons. The source material was peripheral blood. These receptors were collected from a man aged 45 to 65 with active COVID-19.

The chain has TRBV18 and TRBJ2-2, with TRBD1 matching 7 bases. CDR3 length: 13 amino acids. Germline V lookup: CDR1 KGHSH, CDR2 LQKENI. V was clipped by 3 bases and J by 6 bases; unmatched bases: 1. CDR3 nucleotides: TGTGCCAGCTCACCTGGACAGGCCGGGGAGCTGTTTTTT. Translating gives CASSPGQAGELFF.

The chain links TRBV5-1 to TRBJ2-2, with no clear D. Germline-derived CDR1 and CDR2 are SGHRS and YFSETQ. The CDR3 runs to 15 residues. Trimming stripped 4 bases from V and 8 bases from J, with 18 bases between. In DNA, the CDR3 is TGCGCCAGCAGCCGTACTTCTCCCGCAACTGGGGAGCTGTTTTTT. Its translation is CASSRTSPATGELFF.

This clone has just a few counts. The chain uses TRBV6-5 and TRBJ2-2; a weak D match, TRBD2 (5 bases). This CDR3 has 15 amino acids. Germline V gene sequence: CDR1 MNHEY, CDR2 SVGAGI. The V end was cut by 6 bases, the J end by 1 base, with 12 bases between. The CDR3 here is CASRLEGVNTGELFF. CDR3 coding DNA: TGTGCCAGCAGATTAGAGGGCGTGAACACCGGGGAGCTGTTTTTT.

This clone appeared a single time. The chain recombines TRBV7-9 with TRBJ1-4; D is unresolved. This CDR3 contains 12 residues. Between the trimmed V and J ends, which lost 5 bases and 8 bases, there was a span of 9 bases. Germline-derived CDR1 and CDR2 are SEHNR and FQNEAQ (reference sequence). CDR3 residues: CASSLSREKLFF. The CDR3 coding sequence is TGTGCCAGCAGCCTCTCGAGGGAAAAACTGTTTTTT.

This chain connects TRBV6-5 to TRBJ2-3; TRBD1 might be the D (6 bases). Trimming took off 7 bases at V and 2 bases at J, with 13 bases between the two ends. This CDR3 is 14 amino acids long. Germline-derived CDR1 and CDR2 are MNHEY and SVGAGI. CDR3 coding DNA: TGTGCCAGCAACCTTCAGGGGTCCACAGATACGCAGTATTTT. As protein: CASNLQGSTDTQYF.

The J gene is TRBJ1-2, the V gene TRBV12-5, with TRBD1 matching 10 bases. CDR1 is LGHNT and CDR2 is FRNRAP in the germline V gene. CDR3 length: 13 residues. J lost 6 bases, V lost 4 bases, and 2 bases had no gene match. The CDR3 coding sequence is TGTGCTAGTGGTTCTGGGACAGGGGATGGCTACACCTTC. It is translated as CASGSGTGDGYTF.

The chain carries TRBV7-2 and TRBJ2-1; 10 bases fit TRBD2. CDR1 SGHTA and CDR2 FQGNSA come from the germline V gene. V lost 6 bases to trimming and J lost 0 bases; unmatched junction nucleotides: 5. The CDR3 length is 16 residues. The DNA for the CDR3 is TGTGCCAGCAGGCCCGCTAGCGGGAGCTCCTACAATGAGCAGTTCTTC. Translation: CASRPASGSSYNEQFF. The full variable domain, rest sourced from reference TRBV7-2 and TRBJ2-1, is GAGVSQSPSNKVTEKGKDVELRCDPISGHTALYWYRQSLGQGLEFLIYFQGNSAPDKSGLPSDRFSAERTGGSVSTLTIQRTQQEDSAVYLCASRPASGSSYNEQFFGPGTRLTVL.

The chain links TRBV3-1 (or the pseudogene TRBV3-2) to TRBJ1-3; TRBD1 might be the D (5 bases). The CDR3 is made up of 16 amino acids. Trimming took off 0 bases at V and 0 bases at J, with 9 bases between the two ends. CDR1 is LGHDT, CDR2 YNNKEL, per germline (reference sequence). The CDR3 loop reads CASSQEGQISGNTIYF. Written as DNA, the CDR3 is TGTGCCAGCAGCCAAGAGGGGCAGATCTCTGGAAACACCATATATTTT.

J is TRBJ1-1 and V is TRBV4-1; no reliable D call. Looked up from germline, CDR1 is MGHRA and CDR2 is YSYEKL. The V and J ends lost 3 bases and 7 bases respectively, with 6 bases between them. The CDR3 consists of 11 residues. CDR3 amino acids: CASSQGSEAFF. In DNA form, the CDR3 reads TGCGCCAGCAGCCAGGGGAGTGAAGCTTTCTTT.

J is TRBJ2-7 and V is TRBV2; 8 bases are shared with TRBD1. Trimming cost V 4 bases and J 2 bases; bases outside gene matches: 4. Looked up from germline, CDR1 is SNHLY and CDR2 is FYNNEI. The CDR3 is made up of 14 amino acids. CDR3 bases: TGTGCCAGCAGTGTTGACAGGGGCCCCTACGAGCAGTACTTC. Its translation is CASSVDRGPYEQYF.

V usage is TRBV19 and J usage is TRBJ1-2; 8 bases are a match to TRBD1. The CDR3 extends over 15 amino acids. V was pared by 2 bases and J by 4 bases, with 6 bases of the junction left unmatched. Germline V lookup: CDR1 LNHDA, CDR2 SQIVND (reference sequence). The CDR3 DNA is TGTGCCAGTAGTATATCAGGGGGCAAAAGCTATGGCTACACCTTC. Translating gives CASSISGGKSYGYTF.

The gene calls are TRBV19 and TRBJ1-2; D is unclear. This CDR3 spans 13 amino acids. The V end lost 7 bases, the J end lost 4 bases, and 13 bases lay between the germline ends. Germline CDR1 is LNHDA and CDR2 is SQIVND (reference sequence). CDR3 coding DNA: TGTGCCAGTACCCCCAGAGGCAGCTATGGCTACACCTTC. It yields the protein CASTPRGSYGYTF.

The CDR3 coding sequence is TGTGCCAGCAGCTTATATCTCTCCGAGGGCACTGAAGCTTTCTTT. Its protein is CASSLYLSEGTEAFF. The chain joins TRBV7-2 to TRBJ1-1; no clear D. Trimming took 2 bases from V and 4 from J, leaving 14 bases between them. The germline V gene has CDR1 SGHTA and CDR2 FQGNSA. This CDR3 is 15 amino acids long.

This clone was observed a single time. The chain couples TRBV7-8 to TRBJ2-1, with D possibly being TRBD2 (6 bases). The ends were cut back, 0 bases at V and 1 base at J, with 13 bases in the middle. The CDR3 contains 17 residues. Germline lookup yields CDR1 SGHVS and CDR2 FQNEAQ. This CDR3 reads CASSLAGGAPSYNEQFF. CDR3 nucleotides: TGTGCCAGCAGCTTAGCCGGGGGAGCGCCGTCCTACAATGAGCAGTTCTTC.

The gene calls are TRBV5-1 and TRBJ1-4; possibly TRBD1 for D (6 bases). Germline loops: CDR1 SGHRS, CDR2 YFSETQ. This CDR3 spans 14 amino acids. Trimming took 4 bases from V and 7 from J, leaving 14 bases between them. CDR3 residues: CASSHGGASEKLFF. The CDR3 nucleotides read TGCGCCAGCAGCCACGGGGGGGCAAGTGAAAAACTGTTTTTT.

The chain links TRBV3-1 (or the pseudogene TRBV3-2) to TRBJ2-1; 8 bases align to TRBD2. This CDR3 has 17 amino acids. V was pared by 3 bases and J by 0 bases, with 7 bases of the junction left unmatched. The V gene's germline CDR1 is LGHDT and CDR2 YNNKEL (reference sequence). The CDR3 nucleotides read TGTGCCAGCAGCCATGGGGGGACTAGTCGCTCCTACAATGAGCAGTTCTTC. This gives the protein CASSHGGTSRSYNEQFF.

The chain carries TRBV21-1 and TRBJ2-3; the table assigns TRBD2, which was not confirmed against the DNA. TRBV21-1 is a pseudogene. There are 17 residues in the CDR3. CDR3 residues: CASSKRLAGVSTDTQYF. CDR3 coding DNA: TGTGCCAGCAGCAAAAGACTAGCGGGAGTGAGCACAGATACGCAGTATTTT.